The source of this T cell receptor (beta chain) is a study of CD8+ T cells in alopecia areata. Study information: Tofacitinib was taken orally by treated patients, and the dose was 5 to 10 mg twice daily. Points from the study as a whole: In blood and scalp, many expanded lesional clones persisted during tofacitinib. Besides other cells, scalp samples also yield sequences of resident alphabeta T cells from normal skin.

The treatment denotes: oral pan-JAK inhibitor, 5-10 mg twice daily. Extraction and reverse transcription of RNA yielded cDNA as the sequencing template. Sequenced by immunoSEQ multiplex PCR; TCRdb stores in-frame clones only, minus some. The data show 85,000 to 110,000 clones, just over 85% seen once. From germline, CDR1 is SEHNR and CDR2 FQNEAQ (reference sequence). With 5 bases clipped from V and 7 bases from J, the junction kept 18 bases outside the gene matches. This CDR3 has 17 amino acids. This clone is a singleton in its sample. What it binds is not known. Sequenced material: CD8+ T cells sorted from blood, taken between weeks 30 and 35, from a patient treated with tofacitinib. The clonotype comes from a human donor with alopecia areata. The chain is built from TRBV7-9 and TRBJ2-7; TRBD1 matches at 9 bases. CDR3 sequence (DNA): TGTGCCAGCAGCCAGCCCCGGACCGAGACAGGGGGAGGTGAGCAGTACTTC. Amino acid sequence: CASSQPRTETGGGEQYF.